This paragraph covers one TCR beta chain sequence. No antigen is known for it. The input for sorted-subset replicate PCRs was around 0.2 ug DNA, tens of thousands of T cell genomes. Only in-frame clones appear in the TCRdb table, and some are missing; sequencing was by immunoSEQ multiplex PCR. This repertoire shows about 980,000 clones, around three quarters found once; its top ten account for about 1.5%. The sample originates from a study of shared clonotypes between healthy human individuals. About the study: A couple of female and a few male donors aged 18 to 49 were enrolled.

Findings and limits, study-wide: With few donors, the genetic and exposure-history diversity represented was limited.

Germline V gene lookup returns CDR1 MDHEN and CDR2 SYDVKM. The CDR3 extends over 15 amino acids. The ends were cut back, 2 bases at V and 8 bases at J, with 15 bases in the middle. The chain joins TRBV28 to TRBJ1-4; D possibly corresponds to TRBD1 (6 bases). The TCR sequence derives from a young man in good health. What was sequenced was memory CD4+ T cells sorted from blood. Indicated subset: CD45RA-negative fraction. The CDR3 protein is CASSLEWQGREKLFF. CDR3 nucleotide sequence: TGTGCCAGCAGTTTAGAATGGCAGGGGAGGGAAAAACTGTTTTTT.